This T cell receptor beta chain was observed in a study of T cell clones after liver transplantation. Study-level information: Subjects received no induction therapy and standard immunosuppression until randomization at 12-24 months post-transplant. Timepoints were pre-transplant, pre-withdrawal, and after withdrawal was completed or failed.

Thawed unstimulated PBMCs were FACS-sorted by CD3, CD4 and CD8 into two populations. Generated by immunoSEQ multiplex PCR, the TCRdb table keeps only in-frame clones and is missing some. The sample lists around 100,000 clones, roughly 80% seen once, with approximately 3% in the top ten. V shed 0 bases and J shed 2 bases, with 14 bases lying between them. The CDR3 loop spans 17 amino acids. Germline V gene data show CDR1 as MGHRA and CDR2 as YSYEKL. The gene calls are TRBV4-1 and TRBJ1-5; tentative D call: TRBD1 (5 bases). This receptor was obtained from a human patient who received a liver transplant. Some T cells may be provided by the graft donor. The input for sequencing was CD4+ T cells from blood, taken around 50 months after liver transplant. This chain's CDR3 is CASSQEGGGGRNQPQHF. The CDR3 DNA sequence: TGCGCCAGCAGCCAAGAAGGCGGGGGGGGTCGCAATCAGCCCCAGCATTTT.